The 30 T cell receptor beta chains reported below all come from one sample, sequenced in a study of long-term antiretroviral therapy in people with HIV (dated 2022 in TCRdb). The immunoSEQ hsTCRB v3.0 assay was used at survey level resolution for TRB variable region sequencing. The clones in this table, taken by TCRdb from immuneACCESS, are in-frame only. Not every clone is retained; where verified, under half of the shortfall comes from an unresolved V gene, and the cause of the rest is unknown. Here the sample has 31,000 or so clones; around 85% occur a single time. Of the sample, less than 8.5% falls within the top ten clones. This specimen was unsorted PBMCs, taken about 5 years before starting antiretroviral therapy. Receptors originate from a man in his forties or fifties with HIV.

The CDR3: CASSPPGGGNTGELFF. CDR3 coding DNA: TGTGCCAGCAGCCCTCCAGGGGGCGGGAACACCGGGGAGCTGTTTTTT. The rearrangement joins TRBV7-3 to TRBJ2-2; 8 bases match TRBD1. There are 16 residues in the CDR3. CDR1 and CDR2 (germline): SGHTA, FQGTGA. After removal of 5 bases from V and 1 base from J, the junction contained 6 bases not matched to a gene.

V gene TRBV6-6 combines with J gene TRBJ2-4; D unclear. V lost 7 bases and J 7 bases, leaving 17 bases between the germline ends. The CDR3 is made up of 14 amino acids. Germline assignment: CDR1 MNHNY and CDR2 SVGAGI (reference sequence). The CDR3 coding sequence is TGTGCCAGCACCACACATAGACCCTCGAACATTCAGTACTTC. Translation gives CASTTHRPSNIQYF.

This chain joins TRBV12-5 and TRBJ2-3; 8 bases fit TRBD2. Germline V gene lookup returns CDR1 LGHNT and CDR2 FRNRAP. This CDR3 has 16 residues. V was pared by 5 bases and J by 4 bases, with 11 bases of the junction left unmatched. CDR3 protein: CASGPPSAGVADTQYF. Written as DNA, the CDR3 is TGTGCTAGTGGTCCCCCATCAGCGGGAGTAGCAGATACGCAGTATTTT.

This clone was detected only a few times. DNA of the CDR3: TGTGCCAGCAGTGACCGTCGGACAGGTGGGTGGGGAGATCAGCCCCAGCATTTT. It specifies CASSDRRTGGWGDQPQHF. This chain connects TRBV6-1 to TRBJ1-5, with 7 bases lining up with TRBD1. The V gene end was trimmed by 3 bases and the J gene end by 5 bases; junction bases not matched to a gene: 16. This CDR3 is built from 18 residues. Per the germline V gene, CDR1 is MNHNS and CDR2 is SASEGT.

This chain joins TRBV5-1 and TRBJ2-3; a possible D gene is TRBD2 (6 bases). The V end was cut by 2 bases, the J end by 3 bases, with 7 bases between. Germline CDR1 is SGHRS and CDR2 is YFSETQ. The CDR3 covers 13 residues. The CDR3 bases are TGCGCCAGCAGCTTCCGGGAGACAGATACGCAGTATTTT. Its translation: CASSFRETDTQYF.

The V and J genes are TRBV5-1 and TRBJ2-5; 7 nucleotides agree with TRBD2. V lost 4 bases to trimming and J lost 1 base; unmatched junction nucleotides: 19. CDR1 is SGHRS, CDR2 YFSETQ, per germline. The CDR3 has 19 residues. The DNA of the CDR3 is TGCGCCAGCAGCACACTGGGAGCTGGGGCCGGGGGGATCCAAGAGACCCAGTACTTC. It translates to CASSTLGAGAGGIQETQYF.

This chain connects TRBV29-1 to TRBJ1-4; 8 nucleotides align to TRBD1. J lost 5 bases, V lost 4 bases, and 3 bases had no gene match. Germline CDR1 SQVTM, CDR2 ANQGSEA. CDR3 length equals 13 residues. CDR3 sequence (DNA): TGCAGCGTTGCACAGGGGGGAAATGAAAAACTGTTTTTT. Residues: CSVAQGGNEKLFF.

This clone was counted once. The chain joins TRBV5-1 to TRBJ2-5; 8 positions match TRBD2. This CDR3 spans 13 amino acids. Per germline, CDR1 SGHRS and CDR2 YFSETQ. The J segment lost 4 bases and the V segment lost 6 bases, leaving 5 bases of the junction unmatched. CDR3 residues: CASTRGGRETQYF. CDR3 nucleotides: TGCGCCAGCACCCGGGGGGGGCGAGAGACCCAGTACTTC.

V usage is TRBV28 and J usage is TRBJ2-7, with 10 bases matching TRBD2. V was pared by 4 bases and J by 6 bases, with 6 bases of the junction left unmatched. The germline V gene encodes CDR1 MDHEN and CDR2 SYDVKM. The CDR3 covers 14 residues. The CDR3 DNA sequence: TGTGCCAGCAGTTGGCAGCGGGGGGGCCGCGAGCAGTACTTC. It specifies CASSWQRGGREQYF.

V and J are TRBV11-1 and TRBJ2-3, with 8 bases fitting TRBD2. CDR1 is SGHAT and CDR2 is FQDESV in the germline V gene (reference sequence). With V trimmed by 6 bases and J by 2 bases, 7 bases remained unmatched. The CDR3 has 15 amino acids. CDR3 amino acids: CASRQQAGATDTQYF. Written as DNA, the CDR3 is TGTGCCAGCAGACAACAAGCGGGGGCCACAGATACGCAGTATTTT.

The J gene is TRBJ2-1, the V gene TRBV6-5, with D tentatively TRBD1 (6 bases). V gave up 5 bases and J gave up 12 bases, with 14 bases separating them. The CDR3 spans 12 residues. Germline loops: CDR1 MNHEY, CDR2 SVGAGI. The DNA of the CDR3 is TGTGCCAGCAGTGACAGGTTTTCGAGGCAGTTCTTC. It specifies CASSDRFSRQFF.

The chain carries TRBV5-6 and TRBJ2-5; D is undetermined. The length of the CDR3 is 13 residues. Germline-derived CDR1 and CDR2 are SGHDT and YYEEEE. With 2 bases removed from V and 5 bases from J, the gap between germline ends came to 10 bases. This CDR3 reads CASSFLVGETQYF. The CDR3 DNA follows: TGTGCCAGCAGCTTTCTCGTTGGGGAGACCCAGTACTTC.

The CDR3 here is CASSGQTERGTDTQYF. Written as DNA, the CDR3 is TGTGCCAGCAGCGGGCAAACAGAACGTGGCACAGATACGCAGTATTTT. The chain is built from TRBV9 and TRBJ2-3; no definite D call. Trimming pared 3 bases from V and 1 base from J, leaving 15 bases between. Germline V gene lookup returns CDR1 SGDLS and CDR2 YYNGEE. The CDR3 loop spans 16 amino acids.

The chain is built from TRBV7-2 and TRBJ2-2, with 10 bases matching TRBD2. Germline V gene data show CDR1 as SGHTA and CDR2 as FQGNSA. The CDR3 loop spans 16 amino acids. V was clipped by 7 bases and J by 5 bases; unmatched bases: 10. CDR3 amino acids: CASTLGLAGVTGELFF. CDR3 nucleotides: TGTGCCAGCACCTTGGGCCTAGCGGGAGTTACCGGGGAGCTGTTTTTT.

CDR3 loop: CASSPPGQGIYGYTF. The CDR3 coding sequence is TGTGCCAGCAGTCCTCCCGGACAGGGCATCTATGGCTACACCTTC. The chain links TRBV6-5 to TRBJ1-2; the match to TRBD1 covers 8 bases. The length of the CDR3 is 15 residues. Germline V gene data show CDR1 as MNHEY and CDR2 as SVGAGI. V shed 5 bases, J shed 4 bases, and the junction held 9 bases outside the gene matches.

CDR3 region: CAWDSHYNSPLHF. The DNA for the CDR3 is TGTGCCTGGGACAGTCACTATAATTCACCCCTCCACTTT. The genes are TRBV30 and TRBJ1-6; maybe TRBD1 (5 bases). Deletions cut 5 bases from V and 3 bases from J, with 8 bases between. The CDR3 runs to 13 residues. Germline lookup yields CDR1 GTSNPN and CDR2 SVGIG (reference sequence).

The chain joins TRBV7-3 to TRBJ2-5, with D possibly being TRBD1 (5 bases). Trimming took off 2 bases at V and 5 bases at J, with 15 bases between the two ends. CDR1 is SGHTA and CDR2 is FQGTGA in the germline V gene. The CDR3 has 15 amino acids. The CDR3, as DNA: TGTGCCAGCAGCTTAGAGGCAGGGCAGAGCGAGACCCAGTACTTC. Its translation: CASSLEAGQSETQYF.

The CDR3 bases are TGTGCCAGCAGTTTTCCGGGACAGGGACGAACCGGGGAGCTGTTTTTT. Translating it yields CASSFPGQGRTGELFF. J is TRBJ2-2 and V is TRBV28, with 9 bases aligning to TRBD1. With 3 bases clipped from V and 5 bases from J, the junction kept 7 bases outside the gene matches. Per germline, CDR1 MDHEN and CDR2 SYDVKM. This CDR3 is 16 amino acids long. The variable domain in full, with the rest retrieved from reference TRBV28 and TRBJ2-2, is DVKVTQSSRYLVKRTGEKVFLECVQDMDHENMFWYRQDPGLGLRLIYFSYDVKMKEKGDIPEGYSVSREKKERFSLILESASTNQTSMYLCASSFPGQGRTGELFFGEGSRLTVL.

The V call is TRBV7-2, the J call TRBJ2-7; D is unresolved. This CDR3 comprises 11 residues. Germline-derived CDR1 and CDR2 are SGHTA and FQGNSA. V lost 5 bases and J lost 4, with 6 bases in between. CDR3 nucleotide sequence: TGTGCCAGCAGCCCGAGTTACGAGCAGTACTTC. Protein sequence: CASSPSYEQYF.

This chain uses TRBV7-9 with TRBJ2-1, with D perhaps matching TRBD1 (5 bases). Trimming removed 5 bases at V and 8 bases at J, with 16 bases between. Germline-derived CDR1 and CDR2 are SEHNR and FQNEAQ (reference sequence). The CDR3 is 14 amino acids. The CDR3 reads CASSPFADTDEQFF. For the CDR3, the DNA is TGTGCCAGCAGCCCATTCGCGGACACGGATGAGCAGTTCTTC.

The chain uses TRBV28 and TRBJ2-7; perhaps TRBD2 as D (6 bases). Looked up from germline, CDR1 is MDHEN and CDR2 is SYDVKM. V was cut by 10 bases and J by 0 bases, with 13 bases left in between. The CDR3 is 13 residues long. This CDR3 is CATTGTDSYEQYF. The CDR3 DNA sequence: TGTGCCACGACCGGGACTGACTCCTACGAGCAGTACTTC.

This CDR3 is CASSLVGAGYSGANVLTF. Here the CDR3 DNA reads TGTGCCAGCAGCTTGGTGGGGGCAGGGTACTCTGGGGCCAACGTCCTGACTTTC. The chain recombines TRBV5-5 with TRBJ2-6, with D perhaps TRBD1 (6 bases). Trimming stripped 0 bases from V and 0 bases from J, with 13 bases between. This CDR3 contains 18 residues. CDR1 and CDR2 from the germline V gene are SGHKS and YYEKEE (reference sequence). The variable domain in full, with the rest retrieved from reference TRBV5-5 and TRBJ2-6, is DAGVTQSPTHLIKTRGQQVTLRCSPISGHKSVSWYQQVLGQGPQFIFQYYEKEERGRGNFPDRFSARQFPNYSSELNVNALLLGDSALYLCASSLVGAGYSGANVLTFGAGSRLTVL.

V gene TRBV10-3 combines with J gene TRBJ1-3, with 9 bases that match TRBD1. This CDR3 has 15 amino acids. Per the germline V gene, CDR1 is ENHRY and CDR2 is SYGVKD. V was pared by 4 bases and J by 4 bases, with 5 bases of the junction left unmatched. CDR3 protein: CAISGKQGAGNTIYF. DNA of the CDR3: TGTGCCATCAGTGGGAAACAGGGGGCCGGAAACACCATATATTTT.

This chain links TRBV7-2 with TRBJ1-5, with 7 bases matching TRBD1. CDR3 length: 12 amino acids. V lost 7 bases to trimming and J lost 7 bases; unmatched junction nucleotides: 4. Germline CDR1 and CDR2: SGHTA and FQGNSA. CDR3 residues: CASTRQGQPQHF. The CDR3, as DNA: TGTGCCAGCACCCGACAGGGCCAGCCCCAGCATTTT.

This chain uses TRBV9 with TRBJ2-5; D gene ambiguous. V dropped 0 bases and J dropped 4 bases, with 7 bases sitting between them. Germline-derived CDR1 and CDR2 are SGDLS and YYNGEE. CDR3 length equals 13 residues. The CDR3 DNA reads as TGTGCCAGCAGCGTAGACCCCGTAGAGACCCAGTACTTC. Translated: CASSVDPVETQYF. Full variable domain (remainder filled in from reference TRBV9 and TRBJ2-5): DSGVTQTPKHLITATGQRVTLRCSPRSGDLSVYWYQQSLDQGLQFLIQYYNGEERAKGNILERFSAQQFPDLHSELNLSSLELGDSALYFCASSVDPVETQYFGPGTRLLVL.

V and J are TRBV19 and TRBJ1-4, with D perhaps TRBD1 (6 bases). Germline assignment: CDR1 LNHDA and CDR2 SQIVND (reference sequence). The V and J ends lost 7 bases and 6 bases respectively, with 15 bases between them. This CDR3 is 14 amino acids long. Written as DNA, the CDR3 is TGTGCCAGTATGGCCGGGGGCCGGGATGAAAAACTGTTTTTT. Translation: CASMAGGRDEKLFF.

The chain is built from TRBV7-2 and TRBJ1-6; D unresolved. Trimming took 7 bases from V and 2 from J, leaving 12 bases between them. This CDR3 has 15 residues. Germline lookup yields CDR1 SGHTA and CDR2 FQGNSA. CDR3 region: CASKNAETYNSPLHF. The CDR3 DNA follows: TGTGCCAGCAAAAATGCGGAGACCTATAATTCACCCCTCCACTTT.

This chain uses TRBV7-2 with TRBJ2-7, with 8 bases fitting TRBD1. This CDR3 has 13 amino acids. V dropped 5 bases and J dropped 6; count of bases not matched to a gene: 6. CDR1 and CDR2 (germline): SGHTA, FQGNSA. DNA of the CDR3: TGTGCCAGCAGCGGACAGGGTTTTGGCGAGCAGTACTTC. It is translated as CASSGQGFGEQYF.

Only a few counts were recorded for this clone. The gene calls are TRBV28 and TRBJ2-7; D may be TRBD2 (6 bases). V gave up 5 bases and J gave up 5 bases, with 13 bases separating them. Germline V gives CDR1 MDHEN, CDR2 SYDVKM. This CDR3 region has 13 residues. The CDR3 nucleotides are TGTGCCAGCAGTCCGGGGACTTCCCACGAGCAGTACTTC. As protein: CASSPGTSHEQYF.

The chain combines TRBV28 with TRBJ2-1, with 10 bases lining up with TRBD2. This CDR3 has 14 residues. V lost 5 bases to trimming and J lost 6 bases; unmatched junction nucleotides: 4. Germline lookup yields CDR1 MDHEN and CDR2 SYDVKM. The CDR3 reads CASSLAGVLNEQFF. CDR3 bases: TGTGCCAGCAGTCTAGCGGGAGTTCTCAATGAGCAGTTCTTC. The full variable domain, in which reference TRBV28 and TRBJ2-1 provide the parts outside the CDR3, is DVKVTQSSRYLVKRTGEKVFLECVQDMDHENMFWYRQDPGLGLRLIYFSYDVKMKEKGDIPEGYSVSREKKERFSLILESASTNQTSMYLCASSLAGVLNEQFFGPGTRLTVL.